What follows are 8 T cell receptor beta chains derived from one specimen sequenced in a study of T cells in Graves' hyperthyroidism and ophthalmopathy. Amplification of TCR beta CDR3 regions used RNA as the template. The primer set for the first-round RT-PCR of the TCR CDR3 was HTBI. TCRdb ran MiXCR on the multiplex PCR reads and lists one entry per CDR3 protein. The sample includes a few hundred thousand distinct CDR3 sequences, around 20% of them seen just once. What was sequenced was blood. Receptors originate from a man between 18 and 35 years old with Graves' hyperthyroidism.

Notes on this clonotype: Germline is not matched at one junction end, which may reflect a read error. V is TRBV12-3 or TRBV12-4 and J is TRBJ2-7; D ambiguous. The CDR3 consists of 15 residues. This CDR3 is CASSLLLTRFGEQCF. For the CDR3, the DNA is TGTGCCAGCAGCTTACTGCTCACAAGGTTCGGAGAGCAGTGCTTC.

This clonotype has a count of ten or more. The chain is built from TRBV12-3 or TRBV12-4 and TRBJ1-3; D gene uncertain. Trimming removed 10 bases from V and 4 bases from J, with 14 bases in between. There are 13 residues in the CDR3. CDR3: CANAPGSGNTIYF. DNA for the CDR3: TGTGCCAACGCCCCGGGCTCCGGAAACACCATATATTTT.

This clonotype has a count of ten or more. The rearrangement links TRBV6-5 to TRBJ2-7, with D possibly matching TRBD2 (5 bases). CDR1 and CDR2 from the germline V gene are MNHEY and SVGAGI. CDR3 length equals 15 residues. V lost 0 bases, J lost 5 bases, and 14 bases lay in between. This CDR3 is CASSYSSPQEDEQYF. The CDR3 DNA reads TGTGCCAGCAGTTACTCAAGCCCCCAGGAGGACGAGCAGTACTTC.

This clonotype was seen many times. This rearrangement joins TRBV12-3 or TRBV12-4 to TRBJ1-2; D call uncertain. V was pared by 5 bases and J by 6 bases, with 16 bases between. The length of the CDR3 is 14 residues. Written as DNA, the CDR3 is TGTGCCAGCAGTACCTACCAATTCCTCGATGGCTACACCTTC. It translates to CASSTYQFLDGYTF.

The genes are TRBV11-2 and TRBJ2-2; 8 bases align to TRBD1. The junction had 6 bases not matched to a gene; V was cut back by 5 bases and J by 1 base. This CDR3 is built from 16 residues. Germline CDR1 SGHAT, CDR2 FQNNGV. The CDR3 DNA is TGTGCCAGCAGCCGGACAGGGTCGGGGAACACCGGGGAGCTGTTTTTT. Amino acid sequence: CASSRTGSGNTGELFF.

This clonotype was seen a handful of times. V usage is TRBV10-2 and J usage is TRBJ2-7, with a weak D call TRBD1 (6 bases). V was trimmed by 5 bases and J by 2 bases, leaving 16 bases between them. CDR3 length: 15 residues. CDR1 is WSHSY, CDR2 SAAADI, per germline. DNA for the CDR3: TGCGCCAGCAGTTTTGGGACAACTAGTACCTACGAGCAGTACTTC. This translates into CASSFGTTSTYEQYF.

V and J are TRBV2 and TRBJ2-2; 10 nucleotides agree with TRBD1. The CDR3 is made up of 15 amino acids. J lost 6 bases, V lost 5 bases, and 6 bases had no gene match. Germline V lookup: CDR1 SNHLY, CDR2 FYNNEI. In DNA form, the CDR3 reads TGTGCCAGCAGTACCCGGGACAGGGGATCCGGGGAGCTGTTTTTT. It encodes CASSTRDRGSGELFF.

This clonotype was picked up many times. The chain combines TRBV27 with TRBJ2-7; TRBD1 agrees at 11 bases. This CDR3 has 15 residues. The trim removed 5 bases at V and 2 bases at J, leaving 5 bases unmatched. Looked up from germline, CDR1 is MNHEY and CDR2 is SMNVEV (reference sequence). CDR3 amino acids: CASSKGQGGAYEQYF. DNA of the CDR3: TGTGCCAGCAGTAAGGGACAGGGGGGAGCCTACGAGCAGTACTTC.